The T cell receptor (beta chain) under discussion was sequenced for a study of cytomegalovirus exposure and HLA in healthy donors. Findings and limits, study-wide: Most TCRs appeared rarely, but some public TCRs recurred in many donors. Follow-up analysis seemed to connect common viral pathogens with several of the most significant clusters identified.

About this clone itself: The antigen remains unidentified.

Unmatched junction bases numbered 5, after V lost 5 bases and J lost 6 bases. Germline lookup yields CDR1 SGHAT and CDR2 FQDESV (reference sequence). The CDR3 covers 13 residues. Primers: 60 Vbeta forward and 13 Jbeta reverse. The table came from immunoSEQ multiplex PCR; TCRdb's copy has only in-frame clones and leaves some out. The repertoire holds about 130,000 clones, with roughly 77% as singletons. The receptor was derived from a man aged 25 to 45 in good health. The genes are TRBV11-1 and TRBJ2-7, with TRBD1 matching over 9 bases. Sequences were obtained from PBMCs. The CDR3 loop is CASSTQGAVEQYF. Written as DNA, the CDR3 is TGTGCCAGCAGCACACAGGGGGCGGTCGAGCAGTACTTC. Full variable domain (outside the CDR3, taken from reference TRBV11-1 and TRBJ2-7): EAEVAQSPRYKITEKSQAVAFWCDPISGHATLYWYRQILGQGPELLVQFQDESVVDDSQLPKDRFSAERLKGVDSTLKIQPAELGDSAMYLCASSTQGAVEQYFGPGTRLTVT.